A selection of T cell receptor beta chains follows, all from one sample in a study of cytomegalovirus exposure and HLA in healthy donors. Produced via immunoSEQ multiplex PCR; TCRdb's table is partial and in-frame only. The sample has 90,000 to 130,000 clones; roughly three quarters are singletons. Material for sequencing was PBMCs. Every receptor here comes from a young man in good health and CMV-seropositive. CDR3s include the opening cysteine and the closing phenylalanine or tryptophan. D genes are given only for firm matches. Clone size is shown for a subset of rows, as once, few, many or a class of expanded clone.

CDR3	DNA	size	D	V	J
CAWSGGGINQPQHF	TGTGCCTGGAGCGGAGGGGGCATCAATCAGCCCCAGCATTTT	NA	TRBD1	TRBV30	TRBJ1-5
CASLGGSSNEQFF	TGTGCCAGCCTTGGGGGCTCCTCCAATGAGCAGTTCTTC	few	NA	TRBV7-9	TRBJ2-1
CASSPPKGGDAEAFF	TGTGCCAGCTCACCACCCAAGGGAGGGGACGCTGAAGCTTTCTTT	few	NA	TRBV18	TRBJ1-1
CASRAGQGNSGANVLTF	TGTGCCAGCAGGGCGGGACAGGGAAACTCTGGGGCCAACGTCCTGACTTTC	once	TRBD1	TRBV2	TRBJ2-6
CASRNSYEQYF	TGTGCCAGCAGGAACAGCTACGAGCAGTACTTC	few	NA	TRBV6-5	TRBJ2-7
CASRQGYSNQPQHF	TGTGCCAGCCGACAGGGATATAGCAATCAGCCCCAGCATTTT	NA	TRBD1	TRBV19	TRBJ1-5
CASSSAGQDTEAFF	TGTGCCAGCAGTTCCGCGGGACAGGACACTGAAGCTTTCTTT	few	TRBD1	TRBV6-6	TRBJ1-1
CASGQGKAFF	TGTGCCAGCGGACAGGGAAAAGCTTTCTTT	few	TRBD1	TRBV2	TRBJ1-1
CASSVGSSGGARDEQFF	TGTGCCAGCAGCGTAGGATCTAGCGGGGGGGCCAGGGATGAGCAGTTCTTC	NA	TRBD2	TRBV9	TRBJ2-1
CASSEKISSTDTQYF	TGCGCCAGCAGTGAGAAAATTAGTAGCACAGATACGCAGTATTTT	NA	NA	TRBV10-1	TRBJ2-3
CASTIPQGMGYEQYF	TGTGCCAGCACTATCCCACAGGGCATGGGCTACGAGCAGTACTTC	NA	NA	TRBV2	TRBJ2-7
CASSLVRVEQFF	TGTGCCAGCAGCTTAGTCAGGGTGGAGCAGTTCTTC	NA	NA	TRBV11-2	TRBJ2-1
CAISESGGGLLTDTQYF	TGTGCCATCAGTGAGTCAGGAGGCGGACTGCTCACAGATACGCAGTATTTT	NA	NA	TRBV10-3	TRBJ2-3
CASSPTTRYNEQFF	TGTGCCAGCAGCCCGACGACTAGGTACAATGAGCAGTTCTTC	NA	NA	TRBV7-6	TRBJ2-1
CASSPGPGTGPEAFF	TGTGCCAGCTCACCCGGTCCCGGGACAGGGCCTGAAGCTTTCTTT	NA	TRBD1	TRBV18	TRBJ1-1
CAISGGLRGNTIYF	TGTGCCATCAGCGGGGGTCTGAGGGGAAACACCATATATTTT	NA	NA	TRBV10-3	TRBJ1-3
CASSVAERTEAFF	TGTGCCAGCAGCGTAGCTGAGAGGACTGAAGCTTTCTTT	few	NA	TRBV9	TRBJ1-1
CASSSLLESAYEQYF	TGTGCCAGCAGCTCCCTCCTGGAGTCCGCCTACGAGCAGTACTTC	few	NA	TRBV5-6	TRBJ2-7
CASSEDRVNQPQHF	TGTGCCAGCAGTGAAGACAGGGTGAATCAGCCCCAGCATTTT	NA	TRBD1	TRBV6-4	TRBJ1-5
CASRPRRAAGANVLTF	TGTGCCAGTAGACCTCGGCGGGCAGCGGGGGCCAACGTCCTGACTTTC	NA	NA	TRBV19	TRBJ2-6
CASSLGGPQETQYF	TGTGCCAGCAGCTTGGGGGGGCCCCAAGAGACCCAGTACTTC	NA	NA	TRBV7-2	TRBJ2-5
CASSIGGQGIATQHF	TGTGCCAGTAGTATAGGGGGACAGGGTATCGCGACCCAGCATTTT	NA	TRBD1	TRBV19	TRBJ1-5
CATSRLRQGEWGYTF	TGTGCCACCAGCAGACTCCGACAGGGGGAGTGGGGCTACACCTTC	once	TRBD1	TRBV15	TRBJ1-2
CASGLGQGNTGELFF	TGCGCCAGCGGCTTAGGACAGGGGAACACCGGGGAGCTGTTTTTT	NA	TRBD1	TRBV5-1	TRBJ2-2
CASSVMGSSGANVLTF	TGTGCCAGCAGTGTTATGGGCAGCTCTGGGGCCAACGTCCTGACTTTC	NA	NA	TRBV25-1	TRBJ2-6
CAWSDNGAEAFF	TGCGCCTGGAGTGATAACGGGGCTGAAGCTTTCTTT	NA	NA	TRBV30	TRBJ1-1
CASSPQTSGEYEQYF	TGTGCCAGCAGCCCACAGACTAGCGGTGAATACGAGCAGTACTTC	NA	TRBD2	TRBV4-2	TRBJ2-7
CASSQDRRGHEKLFF	TGTGCCAGCAGCCAAGATAGGCGAGGGCATGAAAAACTGTTTTTT	NA	NA	TRBV4-2	TRBJ1-4
CASSSQSGVNNEQFF	TGCGCCAGCAGCAGTCAAAGCGGGGTAAACAATGAGCAGTTCTTC	NA	TRBD2	TRBV5-1	TRBJ2-1
CASTLLALSSGANVLTF	TGTGCCAGCACCCTACTAGCCCTAAGCTCTGGGGCCAACGTCCTGACTTTC	NA	NA	TRBV7-2	TRBJ2-6
CASSQGYGDTEAFF	TGCGCCAGCAGCCAAGGTTACGGGGACACTGAAGCTTTCTTT	medium-sized	NA	TRBV4-3	TRBJ1-1
CASSQGKGATYEQYF	TGCGCCAGCAGCCAAGGGAAGGGGGCCACCTACGAGCAGTACTTC	NA	TRBD1	TRBV4-1	TRBJ2-7
CASSEGDREETQYF	TGTGCCAGCAGTGAGGGGGACAGAGAAGAGACCCAGTACTTC	NA	TRBD1	TRBV25-1	TRBJ2-5
CASSESGPEAFF	TGTGCCAGCAGTGAATCAGGTCCTGAAGCTTTCTTT	NA	NA	TRBV2	TRBJ1-1
CASSLMGEGEKLFF	TGTGCCAGCAGCTTAATGGGGGAGGGGGAAAAACTGTTTTTT	once	NA	TRBV7-2	TRBJ1-4
CASSYPDRGHEAFF	TGTGCCAGCAGTTACCCTGACAGGGGACATGAAGCTTTCTTT	NA	TRBD1	TRBV6-6	TRBJ1-1
CASSQVSGSYNEQFF	TGTGCCAGCAGCCAAGTTTCCGGTTCTTACAATGAGCAGTTCTTC	NA	NA	TRBV4-2	TRBJ2-1
CSVSVGGTGELFF	TGCAGCGTTTCCGTCGGTGGCACCGGGGAGCTGTTTTTT	NA	NA	TRBV29-1	TRBJ2-2
CATSRDSREVGYTF	TGTGCCACCAGCAGAGATAGTAGGGAGGTTGGCTACACCTTC	NA	NA	TRBV15	TRBJ1-2
CASSLLTTSSDTIYF	TGTGCCAGCAGCTTGTTGACTACATCGTCGGACACCATATATTTT	NA	NA	TRBV5-5	TRBJ1-3
CASSLGTGSGEKLFF	TGTGCCAGCAGCTTGGGGACAGGGTCGGGCGAAAAACTGTTTTTT	NA	TRBD1	TRBV7-2	TRBJ1-4
CASRGTITDTQYF	TGTGCCAGCAGGGGGACTATCACAGATACGCAGTATTTT	NA	TRBD2	TRBV6-5	TRBJ2-3
CASSLVMGTSGNTQYF	TGTGCCAGCAGCTTAGTTATGGGGACTAGCGGGAATACGCAGTATTTT	NA	TRBD2	TRBV11-2	TRBJ2-3
CASSESGLSGNTIYF	TGCGCCAGCAGTGAGTCGGGACTCTCTGGAAACACCATATATTTT	NA	NA	TRBV10-2	TRBJ1-3